This TCR beta chain was sequenced for a study of T cells in Graves' hyperthyroidism and ophthalmopathy (dated by TCRdb to the late 2010s). Study-level background: Peripheral blood samples were taken at initial diagnosis, before any treatment was given. To identify TCR V-J signatures that set the groups apart, the researchers used a discovery cohort of 100 patients, made up of approximately 43 with Graves' ophthalmopathy and around 58 with stable Graves' hyperthyroidism. Once sampling was done, hyperthyroidism patients were given methimazole at a starting dose of 30 mg daily, whereas ophthalmopathy patients were given high-dose intravenous methylprednisolone. In addition, the study compared T-cell repertoires in thyroid tissue and in blood from roughly 6 Graves' hyperthyroidism patients. For training and testing, the 100 or so patients in the discovery cohort were randomly divided in a 7:3 ratio. According to the paper, TCR Vbeta CDR3 sequencing was carried out on about 140 peripheral blood samples, which came from approximately 41 ophthalmopathy, 70 to 80 hyperthyroidism and some 17 progressor patients. Whether ophthalmopathy could be predicted prospectively was tested in an independent validation cohort made up of about 18 hyperthyroidism patients plus 17 patients who later progressed to ophthalmopathy. Beyond this particular receptor, the publication reports: A 13 V-J signature model separated ophthalmopathy from stable hyperthyroidism, with 87.88% sensitivity and 81.08% specificity in cross-validation and 80%/75% in testing. In validation, the model predicted progression to ophthalmopathy with roughly 70% sensitivity and 72% to 75% specificity, a median of approximately 6.7 months before onset. Most expanded thyroid clonotypes (frequency above 0.001) were also detected in blood, a finding suggesting that blood repertoires may reflect thyroid immune responses. No statistical method was used to set the sample size in advance, and investigators knew the group allocation.

The TCR beta CDR3 regions were amplified from the RNA transcripts. The first round of RT-PCR for the TCR CDR3 was performed with the HTBI primer set and the Qiagen OneStep RT-PCR kit. A second multiplex PCR round built the libraries, followed by size selection and purification. The libraries were sequenced on an Illumina HiSeq2000 using paired-end 100 bp reads. Per the authors' processing: Raw data were processed with SOAPnuke, discarding reads with adapters, uncalled bases, mean Phred below 15, or no exact constant-primer or identifier match. COPE v1.2.5 was used to merge the high-quality paired reads, and each unique nucleotide sequence was defined as a clonotype. MiTCR v1.1 was used to align clonotypes to the IMGT TRBV, TRBD and TRBJ reference segments. Only V-J combinations with frequency above 0.0001, covering roughly 99% of repertoires, were analysed. The TCS score was defined as the ratio of F50 (clonal expansion) to E x V (chaos), calculated using BLOSUM62-based TCRdist between CDR3 peptides within each V-J. Welch's t-statistics and random forest reduced around 510 V-J features to under 15, which were used in a naive Bayes classifier (R e1071). TCRdb trimmed the raw reads at Q25, called clones with MiXCR and kept productive beta chains. Duplicate CDR3 protein sequences are folded into a single record with the most common DNA and genes. The V and J calls were not made by the authors but by TCRdb's processing. The sample profile shows about 620,000 distinct CDR3 sequences; 15% to 20% of them were found once. The top ten clones comprise 3.8% of the sample.

On this clonotype: There is no known antigen for this receptor. Qualities for individual bases were not recorded, and no much larger clone is one base off.

V and J are truncated by 5 bases and 1 base respectively, leaving an intervening sequence of 9 bases. Based on the germline V gene (reference sequence), the CDR1 and CDR2 sequences are SEHNR and FQNEAQ. Including cysteine and phenylalanine, the CDR3 has 13 amino acids. Only the CDR3 portion is preserved as DNA: 39 bases, with reading frame beginning at the first base. A patient counted as having stable Graves' hyperthyroidism if no progression to ophthalmopathy occurred over 18 months of follow-up. Hyperthyroidism patients were aged 18 to 65 years and newly diagnosed, with disease duration of less than 2 months. Any patient with an uncontrolled infection, another autoimmune disease, pregnancy or lactation was excluded. Diagnoses were based on clinical symptoms, serum thyroxine and TRAb, thyroid ultrasound and orbital computed tomography. Ficoll-Paque density gradient centrifugation was used to isolate PBMCs from about 10 ml of fresh peripheral blood. Trizol reagent was used to extract total RNA, and RNA quality was then checked on an Agilent 2100 Bioanalyzer.

Sequencing was performed on blood. This clonotype originated in a woman in her thirties with Graves' hyperthyroidism. Recombination linked TRBV7-9 to TRBJ2-7; the D gene identity is not certain. The CDR3 protein: CASSRYQSYEQYF. In nucleotides, the sequence is TGTGCCAGCAGCCGCTACCAGTCCTACGAGCAGTACTTC.